This T cell receptor (beta chain) came from a study of T cell clonality in common variable immunodeficiency. General study findings and limits: The cause of increased CVID clonality remains unclear without subpopulation sequencing.

This clone has a count of ten or more. What it recognizes is unknown. The read finishes 3 residues shy of the CDR3 end, and the germline J gene is used to complete it. Data came from immunoSEQ multiplex PCR; TCRdb stores just in-frame clones and leaves some out. Recorded here are about 64,000 clones, none singletons. The CDR3 covers 15 residues. Germline trimming cut 4 bases from V and 6 bases from J; bases unmatched to any gene: 15. From germline, CDR1 is DFQATT and CDR2 SNEGSKA (reference sequence). This chain connects TRBV20-1 to TRBJ2-7; 7 nucleotides align to TRBD2. The sequenced sample was peripheral blood mononuclear cells. This sequence was found in a person aged 18 to 75 in good health. The part of the CDR3 DNA that was read is TGCAGTGCTAAACGCGAGGCGGGAGAAATAGGCGAG. Amino acids: CSAKREAGEIGE. The full CDR3 sequence reads CSAKREAGEIGEQYF.